This T cell receptor beta chain was captured by sequencing in a study of blood T cell repertoires in COVID-19. CDR1 KGHSH and CDR2 LQKENI come from the germline V gene. CDR3 size: 16 residues. Trimming took 3 bases from V and 3 from J, leaving 16 bases between them. Produced via immunoSEQ multiplex PCR; TCRdb's table is partial and in-frame only. The sample contains roughly 100,000 clones, 86% of which appear only once. V usage is TRBV18 and J usage is TRBJ2-3, with D possibly matching TRBD2 (6 bases). Sequenced material: peripheral blood. The clonotype was recovered from a human donor in a cohort sampled during active COVID-19. CDR3 sequence (DNA): TGTGCCAGCTCACCTTCGGCGGGGAGAACGACAGATACGCAGTATTTT. It yields the protein CASSPSAGRTTDTQYF.